The table lists the clone carrying this TCR beta chain with many counts. The antigen remains unidentified. This sample stems from a study of CD8 T cells in ankylosing spondylitis. Quantitative molecular-barcoded 5'-RACE generated the TCR beta libraries. TCRdb ran MiXCR on the 5' RACE reads and lists one entry per CDR3 protein. Among around 42,000 distinct CDR3 sequences, around 2.9% were seen once, and the ten largest hold 4% to 5.5%. General study points: The study identified a TCR beta motif of under ten highly homologous variants that appeared characteristic of ankylosing spondylitis blood. It was reported that disease-linked clones were significantly enriched in matched ankylosing spondylitis synovial fluid.

The origin of this receptor is a male donor with ankylosing spondylitis or in good health (not recorded which). Sequencing input: blood, either unsorted or a sorted T cell fraction (not recorded which).

The CDR3 region is CASSVFEDSPLHF. DNA for the CDR3: TGTGCCAGCAGCGTGTTCGAGGATTCACCCCTCCACTTT. This chain joins TRBV9 and TRBJ1-6, with D uncertain. This CDR3 spans 13 amino acids. Trimming shortened V by 2 bases and J by 8 bases, and 8 bases separated the two germline ends. Germline CDR1 reads SGDLS; CDR2 reads YYNGEE.